This T cell receptor beta chain was retrieved from a study of blood T cell repertoires in COVID-19 (TCRdb year 2020). Background for the entire study: Collaborator samples came from the United States, Italy and Spain and covered acute and convalescent phases of COVID-19. The prospective study material was composed of cDNA or gDNA derived from T cells, B-cell-depleted T cells, or PBMCs. Nearly every sample came with metadata listing a de-identified subject ID, COVID-19 status, age in years and sex. Deeply sampled blood TCRbeta repertoires from subjects exposed to, actively infected with, or recovered from COVID-19 were included in the dataset. HLA class I and class II types, where available, came from metadata supplied by the sample provider rather than from assay-based typing. Samples were obtained from the ongoing ImmuneRACE study (first 160 participants) and from 1,200 or so subjects provided by 6 global collaborators. The repertoires were made available in a free public database intended to serve as a resource for research on the immune response to SARS-CoV-2. General study outcomes and caveats: Clinical and demographic metadata were provided uncurated, with the amount varying by source and participant.

Points on this clone: This receptor's antigen is unknown. The record has no base qualities; no much larger clone is one base away.

The immunoSEQ Assay, a bias-controlled multiplex PCR, was used to amplify TCRbeta CDR3 regions from genomic DNA. Per the original workflow: The number of nucleated cells in each sample was estimated by amplification of reference gene primers within the assay. To quantify the absolute abundance of each unique TCRbeta CDR3 rearrangement, sequence reads were collapsed and filtered. Productive Simpson clonality was computed per sample as the square root of Simpson's diversity index over productive rearrangements. TCRdb re-hosts the immuneACCESS table, in-frame sequences only. Its copies lack some clones; in the studies checked, an unresolved V gene accounts for under half of them, and the cause for the rest is not known. That table furnishes V, J and clone size, whereas the DNA furnished D and trimming. The sample profile shows some 210,000 clones; roughly nine tenths of them were found once. The leading ten clones occupy 0.8% to 1% of the sample.

In Seattle, one collaborating source enrolled patients while the infection was active and tracked those patients longitudinally over the course of disease. Collaborating institutions collected whole blood in K2EDTA tubes following their own protocols. For TCRbeta analysis, collaborator samples were shipped as frozen whole blood, as isolated PBMCs, or as DNA extracted from either sample type. The germline V gene (reference sequence) gives CDR1 as LNHDA and CDR2 as SQIVND. Inclusive of the bounding cysteine and phenylalanine, the CDR3 is 17 residues long. Of the read, only the CDR3 DNA is kept; its 51 bases are in frame from base 1. Compared with germline, V lacks 6 bases and J lacks 5 bases; bases without a gene match: 14.

Sequenced input: peripheral blood. The rearrangement combines TRBV19 with TRBJ2-2; 8 bases in between match TRBD2. This TCR was sampled from a man aged 60 to 75 with COVID-19, enrolled during active disease. CDR3 loop: CASSKRAGEGKTGELFF. Read as DNA, the sequence is TGTGCCAGTAGCAAGAGAGCGGGAGAGGGAAAAACCGGGGAGCTGTTTTTT.